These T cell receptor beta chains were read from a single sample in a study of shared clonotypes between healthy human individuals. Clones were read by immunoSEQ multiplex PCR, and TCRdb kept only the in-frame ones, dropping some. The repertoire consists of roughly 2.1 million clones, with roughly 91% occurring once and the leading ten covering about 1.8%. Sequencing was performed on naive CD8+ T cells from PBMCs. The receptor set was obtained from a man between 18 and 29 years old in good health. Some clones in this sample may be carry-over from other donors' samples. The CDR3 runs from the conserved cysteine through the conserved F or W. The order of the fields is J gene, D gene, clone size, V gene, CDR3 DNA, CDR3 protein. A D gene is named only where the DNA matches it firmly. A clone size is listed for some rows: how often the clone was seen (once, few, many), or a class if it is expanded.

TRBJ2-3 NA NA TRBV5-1 TGCGCCAGCAGGCCCGTGGACTTGAGCACAGATACGCAGTATTTT CASRPVDLSTDTQYF
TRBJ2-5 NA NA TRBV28 TGTGCCAGCAGATCCCCTTTCGATAGGGTGGGTGAGACCCAGTACTTC CASRSPFDRVGETQYF
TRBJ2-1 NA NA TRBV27 TGTGCCAGCAGTCCCTACCAGGGTCGGACGGATGAGCAGTTCTTC CASSPYQGRTDEQFF
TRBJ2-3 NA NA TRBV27 TGTGCCAGCAGTCCCATCACAAGTTTCGATACGCAGTATTTT CASSPITSFDTQYF
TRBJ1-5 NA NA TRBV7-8 TGTGCCAGCAGCTTAGTTGTGATGTCCCCGCTCCAGCATTTT CASSLVVMSPLQHF
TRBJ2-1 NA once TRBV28 TGTGCCAGCAGTTTACCCTCTCGCGGGACCTCCTACAATGAGCAGTTCTTC CASSLPSRGTSYNEQFF
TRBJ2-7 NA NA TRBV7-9 TGTGCCAGCAGCTTTCAACCGACAGGCGACGAGCAGTACTTC CASSFQPTGDEQYF
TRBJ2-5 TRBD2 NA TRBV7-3 TGTGCCAGCAGCTTGGGACTAGCGGCGTACCAAGAGACCCAGTACTTC CASSLGLAAYQETQYF
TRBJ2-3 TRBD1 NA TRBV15 TGTGCCACCAGCACACCGGGACAGGGGACAGATACGCAGTATTTT CATSTPGQGTDTQYF
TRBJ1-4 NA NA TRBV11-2 TGTGCCAGCAGCTTAGATAAACACCACGCAACTAATGAAAAACTGTTTTTT CASSLDKHHATNEKLFF
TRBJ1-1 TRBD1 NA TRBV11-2 TGTGCCAGCAGCTTAGGGGTTAACAGGGGGTTTACTGAAGCTTTCTTT CASSLGVNRGFTEAFF
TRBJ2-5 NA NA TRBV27 TGTGCCAGCAGCCCCCCTACAGGGGAGACCCAGTACTTC CASSPPTGETQYF
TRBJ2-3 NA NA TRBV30 TGTGCCTGGAATACAGGGTCATCAGTCGCAGATACGCAGTATTTT CAWNTGSSVADTQYF
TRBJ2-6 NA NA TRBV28 TGTGCCAGCAGTTTATCGCCACAGGGACCCATTTCTGGGGCCAACGTCCTGACTTTC CASSLSPQGPISGANVLTF
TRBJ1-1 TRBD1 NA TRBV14 TGTGCCAGCAGCCAAGATGGGGAGGGGGCGGACACTGAAGCTTTCTTT CASSQDGEGADTEAFF
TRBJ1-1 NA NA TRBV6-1 TGTGCCAGCAGTGTCCAGGGTAGTATGAACACTGAAGCTTTCTTT CASSVQGSMNTEAFF
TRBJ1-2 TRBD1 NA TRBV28 TGTGCCAGCAGTTTAGGAGGGACAGGGTACGGCTACACCTTC CASSLGGTGYGYTF
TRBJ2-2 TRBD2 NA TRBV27 TGTGCCAGCAGTTTAGGACAGATACTAGCGGGAGTCGGGGAGCTGTTTTTT CASSLGQILAGVGELFF
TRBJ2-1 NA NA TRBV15 TGTGCCACCAGCAGCGACCAGGGTGGCAATGAGCAGTTCTTC CATSSDQGGNEQFF
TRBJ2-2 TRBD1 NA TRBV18 TGTGCCAGCTCACCACCGGGACAGGGGATCACCGGGGAGCTGTTTTTT CASSPPGQGITGELFF
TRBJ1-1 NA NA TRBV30 TGTGCCTGGAGTTTAGTGAAGGGTAGTGTAGCTTTCTTT CAWSLVKGSVAFF
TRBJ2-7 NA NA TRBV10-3 TGTGCCATCAGTGAGTCGGCGCGTGAGCAGTACTTC CAISESAREQYF
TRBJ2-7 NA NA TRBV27 TGTGCCAGCAGTTTAATGACAGCGACGATCTCCTACGAGCAGTACTTC CASSLMTATISYEQYF
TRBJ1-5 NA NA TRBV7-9 TGTGCCAGCAGCCTCTTACGGGGAGGGGTCGATCAGCCCCAGCATTTT CASSLLRGGVDQPQHF
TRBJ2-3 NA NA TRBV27 TGTGCCGCCTCACAGGGTTTCCCAGATACGCAGTATTTT CAASQGFPDTQYF
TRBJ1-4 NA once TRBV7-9 TGTGCCAGCAGCTTGTTTCAAGGGCGAACTAATGAAAAACTGTTTTTT CASSLFQGRTNEKLFF
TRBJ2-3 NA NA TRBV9 TGTGCCAGCAGCGGGAGAACAGGCCTCACAGATACGCAGTATTTT CASSGRTGLTDTQYF
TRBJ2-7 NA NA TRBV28 TGTGCCAGCAGTTTAGTCCTGGGGTACGAGCAGTACTTC CASSLVLGYEQYF
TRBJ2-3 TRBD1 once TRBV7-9 TGTGCCAGCAGAGGACAGGGGTATGGGGCAGATACGCAGTATTTT CASRGQGYGADTQYF
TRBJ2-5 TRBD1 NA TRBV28 TGTGCCAGCAGTTTACTGGACAGGGGGCTAGAGACCCAGTACTTC CASSLLDRGLETQYF
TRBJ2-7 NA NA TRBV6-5 TGTGCCAGCAGTCCCCGGGACAACTCCTACGAGCAGTACTTC CASSPRDNSYEQYF
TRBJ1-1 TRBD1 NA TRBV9 TGTGCCAGCAGCGTAGGCCAGGGGGGGTGGAACACTGAAGCTTTCTTT CASSVGQGGWNTEAFF
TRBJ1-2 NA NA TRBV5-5 TGTGCCAGCAGCCCTCTCCTCGGCAGCTATGGCTACACCTTC CASSPLLGSYGYTF
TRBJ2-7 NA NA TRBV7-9 TGTGCCAGCAGCTTAGTTGGAAACTACGAGCAGTACTTC CASSLVGNYEQYF
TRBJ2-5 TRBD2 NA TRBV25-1 TGTGCCAGCAGTGGGCGGGAGAGATTTTCGGCGGAGACCCAGTACTTC CASSGRERFSAETQYF
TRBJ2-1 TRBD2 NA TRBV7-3 TGTGCCAGCAGCGACCTACGGGAGGGACCCTACAATGAGCAGTTCTTC CASSDLREGPYNEQFF
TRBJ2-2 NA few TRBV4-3 TGCGCCAGCAGCCAAGAACGGCCCGGGGAGCTGTTTTTT CASSQERPGELFF
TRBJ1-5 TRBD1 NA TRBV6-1 TGTGCCAGCAGTGTCCCGGGACAGGGGTTTGGGCAGCCCCAGCATTTT CASSVPGQGFGQPQHF
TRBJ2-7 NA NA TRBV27 TGTGCCAGCAGTGACAGGACTCCCCTTGGGGAGCAGTACTTC CASSDRTPLGEQYF
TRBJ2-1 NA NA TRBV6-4 TGTGCCAGCAGTAATCCCGGACAGTCCAATGAGCAGTTCTTC CASSNPGQSNEQFF
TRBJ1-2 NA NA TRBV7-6 TGTGCCAGCAGCCGGACGAGTGGAGGCGGCTACACCTTC CASSRTSGGGYTF
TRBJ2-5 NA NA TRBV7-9 TGTGCCAGCAGCCCAGAACCAAGGCAGGAGGTGCAAGAGACCCAGTACTTC CASSPEPRQEVQETQYF
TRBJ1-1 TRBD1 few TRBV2 TGTGCCAGCTCCCAGGGGGAGATGAACACTGAAGCTTTCTTT CASSQGEMNTEAFF
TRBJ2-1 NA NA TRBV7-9 TGTGCCAGCAGCTTCTCCCCTTCCTACAATGAGCAGTTCTTC CASSFSPSYNEQFF
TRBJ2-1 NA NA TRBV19 TGTGCCAGTAGTACGCGGAACTACAATGAGCAGTTCTTC CASSTRNYNEQFF
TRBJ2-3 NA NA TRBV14 TGTGCCAGCAGCCTGTTAATAGGGACAACAGATACGCAGTATTTT CASSLLIGTTDTQYF
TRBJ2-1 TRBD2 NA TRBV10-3 TGTGCCATCAGGCCGGGACTAGAGAGTGAGCAGTTCTTC CAIRPGLESEQFF
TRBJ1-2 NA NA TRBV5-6 TGTGCCAGCAGGACAGCTAACTATGGCTACACCTTC CASRTANYGYTF
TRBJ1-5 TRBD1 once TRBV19 TGTGCCAGTAGCTACGGACAGGGAAGCTATCAGCCCCAGCATTTT CASSYGQGSYQPQHF
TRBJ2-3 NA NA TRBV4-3 TGCGCCAGCAGCCAAGTCGAAACTCCAGATACGCAGTATTTT CASSQVETPDTQYF
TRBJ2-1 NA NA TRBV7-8 TGTGCCAGCAGCCAGCGTCGGGGGAGCTCCTACAATGAGCAGTTCTTC CASSQRRGSSYNEQFF